This section outlines one TCR beta chain sequence together with its context. The data were taken from a study of shared clonotypes between healthy human individuals. For the study at large: Per donor, three plates held CD4 naive cells, three held CD4 memory, two held CD8 naive and one held CD8 memory.

How the authors handled the data: Filtering differed for immunoSEQ, which gave only junction sequences without quality scores. Here immunoSEQ multiplex PCR was the method, and the copy in TCRdb shows in-frame clones only, minus some. V, J and clone size derive from that table, while D and trimming were established from the DNA sequence. Among a few hundred thousand clones listed, less than 85% were seen once. The study enrolled healthy HIV-negative adults without recent acute infections or vaccinations as donors. Trimming removed 5 bases from V and 4 bases from J; junction bases left unmatched: 7. The CDR3 length is 15 residues. Germline V gene sequence: CDR1 SGHTA, CDR2 FQGTGA.

The clonotype was recovered from a man aged 30 to 39 in good health. Sample: memory CD4+ T cells sorted from blood. Subset given: CD45RA-negative fraction. This chain connects TRBV7-3 to TRBJ2-5; 10 bases align to TRBD2. The CDR3 DNA sequence: TGTGCCAGCAGCCCCGCTAGCGGGAGATTAGAGACCCAGTACTTC. As protein: CASSPASGRLETQYF.